The next 21 T cell receptor beta chains were all read from a single sample in a study of blood T cell repertoires in COVID-19. Data came from immunoSEQ multiplex PCR; TCRdb stores just in-frame clones and leaves some out. The sample contains a few hundred thousand clones, around 88% of which appear only once. Sequences were obtained from peripheral blood. These receptors were obtained from a woman in her twenties or thirties who had recovered from COVID-19.

Details on this clone: The sample contains more than one DNA sequence encoding this CDR3. The chain couples TRBV19 to TRBJ2-1, with 12 nucleotides matching TRBD2. The ends lost 2 bases at V and 5 bases at J; junction bases unmatched: 1. The CDR3 is 15 residues long. Germline V gene sequence: CDR1 LNHDA, CDR2 SQIVND (reference sequence). CDR3 region: CASSILAGGNNEQFF. For the CDR3, the DNA is TGTGCCAGTAGTATACTAGCGGGGGGGAACAATGAGCAGTTCTTC. The variable domain in full, with the rest retrieved from reference TRBV19 and TRBJ2-1, is DGGITQSPKYLFRKEGQNVTLSCEQNLNHDAMYWYRQDPGQGLRLIYYSQIVNDFQKGDIAEGYSVSREKKESFPLTVTSAQKNPTAFYLCASSILAGGNNEQFFGPGTRLTVL.

The V and J genes are TRBV15 and TRBJ2-7; TRBD2 matches 7 bases. The CDR3 is made up of 14 amino acids. The ends lost 0 bases at V and 5 bases at J; junction bases unmatched: 4. Germline CDR1 and CDR2: LNHNV and YYDKDF (reference sequence). The CDR3 sequence: CATSRDRGGDEQYF. The CDR3 nucleotides read TGTGCCACCAGCAGAGATCGTGGGGGGGACGAGCAGTACTTC.

The rearrangement joins TRBV2 to TRBJ1-1; D remains ambiguous. The CDR3 runs 14 residues. The V gene's germline CDR1 is SNHLY and CDR2 FYNNEI. The germline V and J ends were trimmed by 3 bases and 1 base, with 9 bases remaining between them. CDR3 coding DNA: TGTGCCAGCAGTGATACCCATAGGAACACTGAAGCTTTCTTT. Protein sequence: CASSDTHRNTEAFF.

The CDR3 DNA is TGTGCCAGCAGTTTATTCCCGGGTAAAGGGGGCACTGAAGCTTTCTTT. Residues: CASSLFPGKGGTEAFF. The chain combines TRBV28 with TRBJ1-1; D perhaps matches TRBD1 (6 bases). The CDR3 is 16 residues long. Trimming left V 1 base short and J 4 bases short, with 16 bases between. From germline, CDR1 is MDHEN and CDR2 SYDVKM.

This clone was observed once. Other DNA sequences of this sample code for an identical CDR3. V is TRBV7-2 and J is TRBJ2-5; 7 bases align to TRBD1. V shed 5 bases and J 3 bases; nucleotides not matched to a gene: 3. The CDR3 is 13 amino acids. Per germline, CDR1 SGHTA and CDR2 FQGNSA. The CDR3 sequence: CASSLDREETQYF. In nucleotides, the CDR3 is TGTGCCAGCAGCCTCGACAGGGAAGAGACCCAGTACTTC.

This chain uses TRBV4-1 with TRBJ2-7; D is unresolved. V was shortened by 1 base and J by 3 bases, with 7 bases between the two germline ends. The germline CDR1 and CDR2 sequences are MGHRA and YSYEKL. The CDR3 has 13 amino acids. CDR3 sequence reads: CASSQVGSYEQYF. DNA for the CDR3: TGCGCCAGCAGCCAAGTGGGCAGCTACGAGCAGTACTTC.

This clone appeared a few times. The DNA for the CDR3 is TGTGCCTGGAGTGTAAGGATGGGGGCCCTCCCTCCAAATTCACCCCTCCACTTT. It encodes CAWSVRMGALPPNSPLHF. This chain joins TRBV30 and TRBJ1-6; weak D call: TRBD1 (6 bases). This CDR3 has 18 amino acids. The V end lost 0 bases, the J end lost 7 bases, and 22 bases lay between the germline ends. Looked up from germline, CDR1 is GTSNPN and CDR2 is SVGIG (reference sequence).

To note about this clone: A read error may be the cause here, since a much bigger clone is one base away. This sequence joins TRBV11-2 and TRBJ1-1; no clear D. Trimming took 1 base from V and 1 from J, leaving 4 bases between them. This CDR3 contains 13 residues. The germline V gene encodes CDR1 SGHAT and CDR2 FQNNGV. In DNA, the CDR3 is TGTGCCAGCAGCTTAGGGGCGAACACTGAAGCTTTCTTT. Protein sequence: CASSLGANTEAFF. Drawing the rest from reference TRBV11-2 and TRBJ1-1, the complete variable domain is EAGVAQSPRYKIIEKRQSVAFWCNPISGHATLYWYQQILGQGPKLLIQFQNNGVVDDSQLPKDRFSAERLKGVDSTLKIQPAKLEDSAVYLCASSLGANTEAFFGQGTRLTVV.

The gene calls are TRBV5-1 and TRBJ2-5; maybe TRBD1 (6 bases). Germline V CDR1 and CDR2: SGHRS, YFSETQ. V lost 3 bases and J lost 2, with 11 bases in between. This CDR3 comprises 14 residues. This chain's CDR3 is CASSYGQIQETQYF. In DNA form, the CDR3 reads TGCGCCAGCAGCTACGGACAGATACAAGAGACCCAGTACTTC.

This clone was seen just once. The chain couples TRBV6-1 to TRBJ1-6; tentative D call: TRBD1 (5 bases). Germline assignment: CDR1 MNHNS and CDR2 SASEGT. The CDR3 sequence is 15 residues long. Trimming left V 2 bases short and J 9 bases short, with 14 bases between. The chain's CDR3 is CASSETGQGPSPLHF. For the CDR3, the DNA is TGTGCCAGCAGTGAAACGGGCCAGGGCCCTTCACCCCTCCACTTT.

This clone was recorded many times. V is TRBV2 and J is TRBJ2-2, with TRBD1 as a possible D gene (5 bases). Germline CDR1 is SNHLY and CDR2 is FYNNEI. V shed 5 bases and J shed 3 bases, with 13 bases lying between them. The CDR3 covers 15 residues. CDR3 nucleotides: TGTGCCAGCAGTAAGGTACAGGAATACACCGGGGAGCTGTTTTTT. This gives the protein CASSKVQEYTGELFF.

The V call is TRBV6-5, the J call TRBJ2-3; the match to TRBD2 covers 7 bases. The germline gives CDR1 MNHEY, CDR2 SVGAGI. CDR3 length: 15 amino acids. The V segment lost 2 bases and the J segment 0 bases; nucleotides outside the gene matches: 2. The CDR3 nucleotides read TGTGCCAGCAGTTACCGGCGGGGGAGCACAGATACGCAGTATTTT. It encodes CASSYRRGSTDTQYF.

V usage is TRBV2 and J usage is TRBJ2-3, with D possibly being TRBD1 (6 bases). V was clipped by 6 bases and J by 4 bases, with 14 bases between them. The CDR3 spans 14 residues. Germline loops: CDR1 SNHLY, CDR2 FYNNEI. This CDR3 reads CASSLQGASDTQYF. The CDR3 nucleotides are TGTGCCAGCAGCCTACAGGGCGCGTCAGATACGCAGTATTTT. Based on the CDR3 plus reference TRBV2 and TRBJ2-3, the full variable domain is EPEVTQTPSHQVTQMGQEVILRCVPISNHLYFYWYRQILGQKVEFLVSFYNNEISEKSEIFDDQFSVERPDGSNFTLKIRSTKLEDSAMYFCASSLQGASDTQYFGPGTRLTVL.

The chain couples TRBV5-1 to TRBJ1-2; D not certain. CDR1 is SGHRS, CDR2 YFSETQ, per germline. V was shortened by 0 bases and J by 13 bases, with 16 bases between the two germline ends. The CDR3 loop spans 13 amino acids. CDR3 nucleotide sequence: TGCGCCAGCAGCTTGGAACCTGCGCATGGAGGCACCTTC. As protein: CASSLEPAHGGTF.

The J gene is TRBJ2-5, the V gene TRBV7-2; D perhaps matches TRBD2 (6 bases). Germline V gene data show CDR1 as SGHTA and CDR2 as FQGNSA. Between the trimmed V and J ends, which lost 1 base and 4 bases, there was a span of 13 bases. The CDR3 totals 15 residues. The CDR3 loop is CASSLGDGGRETQYF. CDR3 coding DNA: TGTGCCAGCAGCTTAGGGGACGGGGGAAGAGAGACCCAGTACTTC.

The gene calls are TRBV30 and TRBJ1-3; maybe TRBD1 (6 bases). CDR1 and CDR2 from the germline V gene are GTSNPN and SVGIG (reference sequence). Trimming pared 4 bases from V and 0 bases from J, leaving 13 bases between. This CDR3 region has 15 residues. The CDR3 is CAWIQGTSSGNTIYF. The CDR3 nucleotides read TGTGCCTGGATACAGGGAACCTCCTCTGGAAACACCATATATTTT.

This clone was observed once. The chain is built from TRBV2 and TRBJ1-5; TRBD1 matches at 7 bases. V lost 5 bases to trimming and J lost 11 bases; unmatched junction nucleotides: 12. This CDR3 spans 14 amino acids. Germline CDR1 SNHLY, CDR2 FYNNEI. CDR3 residues: CASSPGQSLKTQHF. The CDR3 DNA reads as TGTGCCAGCAGTCCGGGACAGTCGCTTAAGACCCAGCATTTT.

This chain joins TRBV19 and TRBJ2-2, with 10 bases matching TRBD1. CDR1 is LNHDA, CDR2 SQIVND, per germline (reference sequence). The V gene end was trimmed by 6 bases and the J gene end by 7 bases; junction bases not matched to a gene: 8. This CDR3 spans 15 amino acids. The CDR3 spells CASRTGTGARGELFF. The CDR3 bases are TGTGCCAGTAGAACCGGGACAGGGGCTCGCGGGGAGCTGTTTTTT.

The chain recombines TRBV11-2 with TRBJ2-1, with 7 bases matching TRBD1. This CDR3 has 13 residues. J gave up 5 bases and V 6 bases, and 4 bases lay outside the gene matches. Germline lookup yields CDR1 SGHAT and CDR2 FQNNGV. Written as DNA, the CDR3 is TGTGCCAGCAGTACAGGGGACAACAATGAGCAGTTCTTC. Its protein product is CASSTGDNNEQFF.

This clone was seen just once. This chain connects TRBV27 to TRBJ1-2, with D possibly matching TRBD1 (6 bases). With 4 bases removed from V and 8 bases from J, the gap between germline ends came to 23 bases. The germline V gene has CDR1 MNHEY and CDR2 SMNVEV (reference sequence). There are 16 residues in the CDR3. CDR3 region: CASSSLNYLTGQGYTF. The CDR3 coding sequence is TGTGCCAGCAGTTCCCTCAACTATCTGACAGGCCAAGGCTACACCTTC.

This chain joins TRBV6-2 or TRBV6-3 and TRBJ1-5; TRBD1 is a possible D gene (5 bases). Per germline, CDR1 MNHEY and CDR2 SVGEGT. V was shortened by 5 bases and J by 0 bases, with 8 bases between the two germline ends. The CDR3 is 14 residues long. In DNA form, the CDR3 reads TGTGCCAGCAGTCCCCAGGGTAGCAATCAGCCCCAGCATTTT. Translating gives CASSPQGSNQPQHF.